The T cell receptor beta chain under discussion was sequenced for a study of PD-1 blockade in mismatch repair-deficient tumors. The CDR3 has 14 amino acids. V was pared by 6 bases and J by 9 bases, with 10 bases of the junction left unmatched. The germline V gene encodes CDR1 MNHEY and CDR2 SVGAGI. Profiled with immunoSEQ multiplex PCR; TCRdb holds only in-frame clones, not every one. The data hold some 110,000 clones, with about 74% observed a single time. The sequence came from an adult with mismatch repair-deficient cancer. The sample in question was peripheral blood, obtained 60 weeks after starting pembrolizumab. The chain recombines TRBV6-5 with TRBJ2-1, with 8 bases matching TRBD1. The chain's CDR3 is CASRDPGGLREQFF. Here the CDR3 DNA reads TGTGCCAGCAGAGATCCAGGGGGCCTCCGTGAGCAGTTCTTC.